The source of this TCR beta chain is a study of blood T cell repertoires in COVID-19. The wider study: In each case, the material was cDNA or gDNA derived from T cells, B-cell-depleted T cells, or PBMCs.

Per the authors' pipeline: Reference gene primer amplification yielded estimated nucleated cell counts. Some clones are missing from TCRdb's copy, which holds only in-frame ones; the method was immunoSEQ multiplex PCR. Clone size and V and J calls were adopted from that table, with D and trimming inferred from the DNA. Among fewer than 350,000 clones listed, about nine tenths were seen once. Clinical history as reported by participants underpinned cohort assignment. Each recovered donor of Cohort 3 presented with two negative PCRs, clearance, or symptom resolution. The CDR3 length is 13 residues. After removal of 4 bases from V and 2 bases from J, the junction contained 2 bases not matched to a gene. Per the germline V gene, CDR1 is MDHEN and CDR2 is SYDVKM. This clone was seen just once.

The TCR sequence derives from a woman in her thirties or forties who had recovered from COVID-19. Sequencing input: PBMCs or T cells enriched from blood (not recorded which). The chain is built from TRBV28 and TRBJ2-7; 7 positions match TRBD1. CDR3 nucleotide sequence: TGTGCCAGCAGTTACAGGGGAGCCTACGAGCAGTACTTC. Residues: CASSYRGAYEQYF.